These T cell receptor beta chains were read from a single sample in a study of read filtering for tumor transcriptome and immune sequencing. TCRdb recomputed calls from the reads with MiXCR, one row per CDR3 protein. The sample holds fewer than 90,000 distinct CDR3 sequences, roughly an eighth seen once. The material sequenced was a population of CD138-negative cells sorted from bone marrow. The receptors derive from a donor at least 40 years old with multiple myeloma. CDR3s include the opening cysteine and the closing phenylalanine or tryptophan. The D gene is left open where the match is weak. Size is omitted from some rows. Given values are once, few, many or a class for expanded clones.

clone size	V gene	CDR3 length	D gene	J gene	CDR3 protein	CDR3 DNA
NA	TRBV29-1	12	NA	TRBJ2-4	CSVESPLNIQYF	TGCAGCGTCGAGAGCCCCTTGAACATTCAGTACTTC
many	TRBV6-4	14	NA	TRBJ1-2	CASSPGGSHYGYTF	TGTGCCAGCAGTCCCGGGGGTTCACACTATGGCTACACCTTC
many	TRBV7-3	16	NA	TRBJ2-1	CASSLGPGIAGNEQFF	TGTGCCAGCAGCTTAGGGCCGGGTATTGCGGGAAATGAGCAGTTCTTC
many	TRBV12-3/TRBV12-4	14	NA	TRBJ2-3	CASSFDRQVDTQYF	TGTGCCAGCAGTTTTGACAGGCAGGTAGATACGCAGTATTTT
many	TRBV9	15	NA	TRBJ2-1	CASSVGDLDYNEQFF	TGTGCCAGCAGCGTAGGAGACCTAGACTACAATGAGCAGTTCTTC
many	TRBV5-1	14	TRBD1	TRBJ1-2	CASSPQGGVYGYTF	TGCGCCAGCAGCCCACAGGGGGGTGTCTATGGCTACACCTTC
few	TRBV6-6	13	NA	TRBJ2-7	CASSTPGSYEQYF	TGTGCCAGCAGTACCCCAGGCTCCTACGAGCAGTACTTC
many	TRBV7-3	15	NA	TRBJ2-6	CASSPSASGANVLTF	TGTGCCAGCAGCCCCTCGGCCTCTGGGGCCAACGTCCTGACTTTC
many	TRBV20-1	15	NA	TRBJ2-1	CSAGLSGGSYNEQFF	TGCAGTGCGGGTTTGTCTGGGGGCTCCTACAATGAGCAGTTCTTC
many	TRBV5-1	16	TRBD1	TRBJ1-2	CASSLGTTTGNYGYTF	TGCGCCAGCAGCTTGGGAACCACGACAGGGAACTATGGCTACACCTTC